This T cell receptor beta chain was captured in a study of OX40 agonist ivuxolimab in advanced cancers. Study in general: Given to patients was ivuxolimab, an agonistic anti-OX40 (CD134) antibody. Participants, approximately 83% male, averaged about 56 years of age, ranging from roughly 20 to 85.

TCRdb's table, derived via immunoSEQ multiplex PCR, lists solely in-frame clones and lacks some. The table has 45,000 to 60,000 clones, around 93% seen once; the top ten hold 3.5% to 4%. This material consisted of CD4+ or CD8+ T cells sorted from blood, taken in a trial of the OX40 agonist ivuxolimab. The origin of this receptor is an adult with an advanced solid tumor such as melanoma, head and neck, liver or kidney cancer.

Here the CDR3 DNA reads TGTGCCAGCAGCACCGGGCCTCCCCAATACGAGCAGTACTTC. As protein: CASSTGPPQYEQYF. The J gene is TRBJ2-7, the V gene TRBV11-2; D not resolved. The CDR3 extends over 14 amino acids. Germline CDR1 is SGHAT and CDR2 is FQNNGV. V lost 5 bases, J lost 4 bases, and 15 bases lay in between.